This T cell receptor (beta chain) was observed in a study of shared clonotypes between healthy human individuals. Findings of the study overall: The study drew on few donors, limiting represented genetic and exposure-history diversity.

The assay used deep level. The method was immunoSEQ multiplex PCR; TCRdb's version includes in-frame clones alone and lacks a portion of them. There are around 2.1 million clones in the sample; around 93% occur only once, and more than 1.5% lies in the top ten. In the naive CD8 group, cells lacked CD45RO and were positively selected for CCR7, so terminally differentiated effector memory CD45RA+ cells were left out. Germline assignment: CDR1 SNHLY and CDR2 FYNNEI. V was shortened by 5 bases and J by 7 bases, with 9 bases between the two germline ends. This CDR3 has 12 amino acids. Notes on this clone: Its antigen is not known.

The source material was naive CD8+ T cells from PBMCs. This TCR derives from a man younger than 35 in good health. Some clones in this sample may be carry-over from other donors' samples. This chain connects TRBV2 to TRBJ2-1, with D possibly being TRBD2 (5 bases). The CDR3 DNA is TGTGCCAGCAGTAAACTAGGGAATGAGCAGTTCTTC. This gives the protein CASSKLGNEQFF.